This is a list of T cell receptor beta chains from one sample in a study of T cell responses to AZD1222 COVID-19 vaccine. The repertoire was sequenced with immunoSEQ multiplex PCR; TCRdb's copy has only in-frame clones and lacks some. The sample contains 15,000 to 20,000 clones, roughly 90% of which appear only once. The sample was peripheral blood, taken 28 days after the second AZD1222 dose. All receptors come from an adult who received the AZD1222 COVID-19 vaccine. Each CDR3 is given with its conserved first and last residue.

v_call	j_call	cdr3_aa
TRBV20-1	TRBJ2-1	CSAYIAYEQFF
TRBV10-3	TRBJ1-5	CAISESLEDYSNQPQHF
TRBV10-2	TRBJ2-5	CASSEGTSGGTQETQYF
TRBV28	TRBJ2-1	CASSLMTDNEQFF
TRBV29-1	TRBJ2-3	CSVEDGGTGRYTQYF
TRBV6-5	TRBJ1-6	CASRENSPLHF
TRBV25-1	TRBJ1-4	CASSEGGTRVAEKLFF
TRBV5-4	TRBJ2-1	CASSFPAAGGDEQFF
TRBV6-5	TRBJ2-7	CASELSGSSYEQYF
TRBV2	TRBJ2-2	CASSVVQGTGELFF
TRBV10-3	TRBJ1-4	CATGQGGEKLFF
TRBV12-3/TRBV12-4	TRBJ2-5	CASSLVREGQYF
TRBV5-1	TRBJ2-1	CASSSSGGVISYNEQFF
TRBV18	TRBJ2-5	CASSPLAGGPEETQYF
TRBV7-8	TRBJ1-6	CASSGRDRQGSYNSPLHF
TRBV5-5	TRBJ2-3	CASRLGPSTDTQYF
TRBV30	TRBJ2-2	CAWTGTGGSGELFF
TRBV2	TRBJ2-2	CASSEEAITNTGELFF
TRBV10-1	TRBJ2-7	CASSDGAGSYEQYF
TRBV19	TRBJ1-5	CASSITGTQPQHF
TRBV7-2	TRBJ2-5	CASSLVASGSGETQYF
TRBV6-5	TRBJ1-5	CASTQGPQPQHF
TRBV28	TRBJ1-1	CASRYREEAFF
TRBV7-8	TRBJ1-6	CASSLDRDRYNSPLHF
TRBV27	TRBJ1-4	CASSLRRPDEKLFF
TRBV7-9	TRBJ1-1	CASSLALPRNTEAFF
TRBV7-8	TRBJ1-1	CASSPRVGVSAFF
TRBV3-1/TRBV3-2	TRBJ2-1	CASSQGGSSYNEQFF
TRBV27	TRBJ2-5	CASSPQTSGQETQYF
TRBV3-1/TRBV3-2	TRBJ2-1	CASSQVGQGEQFF
TRBV7-8	TRBJ2-1	CASSLPGVQFF
TRBV6-5	TRBJ1-2	CAGSYSMTETYGYTF
TRBV10-2	TRBJ1-5	CASSDRGQRGGQPQHF
TRBV5-1	TRBJ2-7	CASSSGAFPLYEQYF
TRBV18	TRBJ1-1	CASSATGNTEAFF
TRBV2	TRBJ2-7	CASSPRTSSYEQYF